Listed below are T cell receptor beta chains from one sample, sequenced in a study of blood T cell repertoires in COVID-19. Sequencing was performed with immunoSEQ multiplex PCR; in TCRdb, only in-frame clones are kept and a portion is missing. Of about 90,000 clones detected, about 89% appear once; the ten largest clones hold roughly 2.5%. The sample was peripheral blood. Source of these receptors: a man between 45 and 60 years old with COVID-19, enrolled during active disease. Both conserved end residues are part of each CDR3. Fields, in order: V gene, D gene, clone size, J gene, CDR3 DNA, CDR3 protein. The D gene is left open where the match is weak. The listing skips clone size in some rows; elsewhere it reads once, few, many or a size class.

V: TRBV4-2; D: TRBD2; size: NA; J: TRBJ2-1; DNA: TGTGCCAGCAGCCAAGTCGGGGGGTTTAATGAGCAGTTCTTC; CDR3: CASSQVGGFNEQFF
V: TRBV2; D: TRBD1; size: NA; J: TRBJ2-7; DNA: TGTGCCAGCAGTGAAGCAATCAGGGGGCCCTACGAGCAGTACTTC; CDR3: CASSEAIRGPYEQYF
V: TRBV28; D: NA; size: NA; J: TRBJ1-2; DNA: TGTGCCAGCAGTTTATTAGCAGGGGCTAACTATGGCTACACCTTC; CDR3: CASSLLAGANYGYTF
V: TRBV28; D: TRBD1; size: NA; J: TRBJ2-7; DNA: TGTGCCAGCAGTTTACCCGGGACAGGGGGCTACGAGCAGTACTTC; CDR3: CASSLPGTGGYEQYF
V: TRBV7-9; D: NA; size: NA; J: TRBJ2-7; DNA: TGTGCCAGCAGCTCAACTACCGTATCGGAAATGCTTCTATACGAGCAGTACTTC; CDR3: CASSSTTVSEMLLYEQYF
V: TRBV5-1; D: NA; size: NA; J: TRBJ1-2; DNA: TGCGCCAGCAGCTTGGACCCCTTTGGACAGTATGGCTACACCTTC; CDR3: CASSLDPFGQYGYTF
V: TRBV5-1; D: NA; size: NA; J: TRBJ2-3; DNA: TGCGCCAGCAGCTTGCGCGTATCGGGCACAGATACGCAGTATTTT; CDR3: CASSLRVSGTDTQYF
V: TRBV6-2/TRBV6-3; D: NA; size: NA; J: TRBJ2-2; DNA: TGTGCCAGCAGTACCCTAGACACCGGGGAGCTGTTTTTT; CDR3: CASSTLDTGELFF
V: TRBV12-3/TRBV12-4; D: NA; size: NA; J: TRBJ2-3; DNA: TGTGCCAGCAGCCCAACCGGGAAAAATACGCAGTATTTT; CDR3: CASSPTGKNTQYF
V: TRBV12-3/TRBV12-4; D: NA; size: few; J: TRBJ1-5; DNA: TGTGCCAGCAGTTCGGGATATCAGCCCCAGCATTTT; CDR3: CASSSGYQPQHF
V: TRBV7-2; D: TRBD1; size: once; J: TRBJ1-1; DNA: TGTGCCAGCCGCGGACAGGGGGGCACTGAAGCTTTCTTT; CDR3: CASRGQGGTEAFF
V: TRBV18; D: NA; size: NA; J: TRBJ1-2; DNA: TGTGCCAGCTCACCACCGACTACAGTCTCCTCCTGGGGTGGCTACACCTTC; CDR3: CASSPPTTVSSWGGYTF
V: TRBV5-4; D: TRBD1; size: NA; J: TRBJ1-6; DNA: TGTGCCAGCAGCTCGGTTATGATTGGGACAGTGAATTCACCCCTCCACTTT; CDR3: CASSSVMIGTVNSPLHF
V: TRBV5-4; D: TRBD1; size: few; J: TRBJ1-1; DNA: TGTGCCAGCAGCTCCCGGGACAGGCGAGGTGCTCGGGCTTTCTTT; CDR3: CASSSRDRRGARAFF
V: TRBV15; D: NA; size: NA; J: TRBJ2-1; DNA: TGTGCCACCAGACGGACTGCCTACAATGAGCAGTTCTTC; CDR3: CATRRTAYNEQFF
V: TRBV27; D: TRBD1; size: NA; J: TRBJ1-2; DNA: TGTGCCAGCAGTTTTCGACCGGGACAGGGGAGCTATGGCTACACCTTC; CDR3: CASSFRPGQGSYGYTF
V: TRBV9; D: NA; size: NA; J: TRBJ1-2; DNA: TGTGCCAGCAGCCTAAGACAGGAGCCCCCTAACTATGGCTACACCTTC; CDR3: CASSLRQEPPNYGYTF
V: TRBV6-6; D: NA; size: NA; J: TRBJ1-6; DNA: TGTGCCAGCAGTCCAAAACAGGTCTATTCACCCCTCCACTTT; CDR3: CASSPKQVYSPLHF
V: TRBV4-1; D: NA; size: NA; J: TRBJ2-1; DNA: TGCGCCAGCAGCCAAGGATCCCAGCGCCCCTCCTACAATGAGCAGTTCTTC; CDR3: CASSQGSQRPSYNEQFF
V: TRBV27; D: TRBD1; size: NA; J: TRBJ2-1; DNA: TGTGCCAGCAGTCCGACAGGGGGTACCTACAATGAGCAGTTCTTC; CDR3: CASSPTGGTYNEQFF
V: TRBV5-4; D: NA; size: NA; J: TRBJ1-2; DNA: TGTGCCAGCAGCCCGGGGAACGGGGGGGGCTACACCTTC; CDR3: CASSPGNGGGYTF
V: TRBV28; D: NA; size: NA; J: TRBJ1-2; DNA: TGTGTGGCGGCAACTAACTATGGCTACACCTTC; CDR3: CVAATNYGYTF
V: TRBV6-2/TRBV6-3; D: NA; size: NA; J: TRBJ2-7; DNA: TGTGCCAGCAGTTACTTGTTAGGGGCGAGCTCCTACGAGCAGTACTTC; CDR3: CASSYLLGASSYEQYF
V: TRBV5-4; D: TRBD1; size: once; J: TRBJ2-7; DNA: TGTGCCAGCAGGAGGCAGGGGGAGACCGTAGGCGACGAGCAGTACTTC; CDR3: CASRRQGETVGDEQYF
V: TRBV7-2; D: NA; size: NA; J: TRBJ1-6; DNA: TGTGCCAGCAGCTTAGCAGTCAGAGGATCACCCCTCCACTTT; CDR3: CASSLAVRGSPLHF
V: TRBV4-2; D: TRBD2; size: NA; J: TRBJ2-1; DNA: TGTGCCAGCAGCCAAGGGCTAGCGGGGTACAATGAGCAGTTCTTC; CDR3: CASSQGLAGYNEQFF
V: TRBV15; D: NA; size: NA; J: TRBJ1-4; DNA: TGTGCCACCAGCAGAGATTCGCGGCCGGGTGCTAATGAAAAACTGTTTTTT; CDR3: CATSRDSRPGANEKLFF
V: TRBV11-1; D: TRBD2; size: NA; J: TRBJ2-7; DNA: TGTGCCAGCAGCCGGCGGGGGATTGAGACCTACGAGCAGTACTTC; CDR3: CASSRRGIETYEQYF
V: TRBV5-1; D: NA; size: few; J: TRBJ2-3; DNA: TGCGCCAGCAGGGCAGGGGGGCAGCGAGATACGCAGTATTTT; CDR3: CASRAGGQRDTQYF
V: TRBV18; D: TRBD2; size: NA; J: TRBJ2-7; DNA: TGTGCCAGCCGAACCGGGGGGAACGAGCAGTACTTC; CDR3: CASRTGGNEQYF
V: TRBV7-2; D: TRBD1; size: NA; J: TRBJ1-2; DNA: TGTGCCAGCAGCTTAGGGGGGACAGGGGGCTATGGCTACACCTTC; CDR3: CASSLGGTGGYGYTF
V: TRBV5-4; D: NA; size: NA; J: TRBJ1-1; DNA: TGTGCCAGCAGCTTGAAATTACACCTGAACACTGAAGCTTTCTTT; CDR3: CASSLKLHLNTEAFF
V: TRBV7-6; D: NA; size: NA; J: TRBJ1-1; DNA: TGTGCCAGCAGCTTCTCGGTGACCACACTGGGGGCCAACACTGAAGCTTTCTTT; CDR3: CASSFSVTTLGANTEAFF
V: TRBV12-3/TRBV12-4; D: TRBD1; size: NA; J: TRBJ1-6; DNA: TGTGCCAGCAGACCGGAGGGGGCATCCCTCCACTTT; CDR3: CASRPEGASLHF
V: TRBV18; D: NA; size: NA; J: TRBJ2-7; DNA: TGTGCCAGCTCACCCGAGGGACTTTTGTTCCACGAGCAGTACTTC; CDR3: CASSPEGLLFHEQYF
V: TRBV18; D: TRBD1; size: once; J: TRBJ1-1; DNA: TGTGCCAGCTCTCCCGGGACAGGGAGGACTGAAGCTTTCTTT; CDR3: CASSPGTGRTEAFF
V: TRBV12-3/TRBV12-4; D: NA; size: NA; J: TRBJ2-7; DNA: TGTGCCAGCACTCGGGACTTAAGCTACGAGCAGTACTTC; CDR3: CASTRDLSYEQYF
V: TRBV30; D: NA; size: NA; J: TRBJ1-1; DNA: TGTGCCTGGAGTTTCCCCAGGGGCCGCACTGAAGCTTTCTTT; CDR3: CAWSFPRGRTEAFF
V: TRBV7-8; D: TRBD1; size: NA; J: TRBJ2-5; DNA: TGTGCCAGCAGCCCCCCGGGACAGCCCCAAGAGACCCAGTACTTC; CDR3: CASSPPGQPQETQYF
V: TRBV7-3; D: TRBD2; size: NA; J: TRBJ2-2; DNA: TGTGCCAGCAGCCCGGGACTAGTTGCCGGGGAGCTGTTTTTT; CDR3: CASSPGLVAGELFF
V: TRBV10-3; D: NA; size: few; J: TRBJ1-2; DNA: TGTGCCATCAGTGAGTCGCCAGGGTGGTATGGCTACACCTTC; CDR3: CAISESPGWYGYTF
V: TRBV10-3; D: NA; size: NA; J: TRBJ1-4; DNA: TGTGCCATCAGTGTTGGCCTTAGGGGGGAAAAACTGTTTTTT; CDR3: CAISVGLRGEKLFF
V: TRBV5-4; D: TRBD1; size: NA; J: TRBJ1-4; DNA: TGTGCCAGCAGCTCGTCAGGGGGGACTAATGAAAAACTGTTTTTT; CDR3: CASSSSGGTNEKLFF
V: TRBV7-3; D: NA; size: NA; J: TRBJ2-2; DNA: TGTGCCAGCAGCACTGACTTCACCGGGGAGCTGTTTTTT; CDR3: CASSTDFTGELFF
V: TRBV3-1/TRBV3-2; D: TRBD2; size: NA; J: TRBJ2-1; DNA: TGTGCCAGCAGCCAAGCCCAACTACTAGCGGGGGGCTACAATGAGCAGTTCTTC; CDR3: CASSQAQLLAGGYNEQFF